What follows are 17 T cell receptor beta chains derived from one specimen sequenced in a study of blood T cell repertoires in COVID-19. Here immunoSEQ multiplex PCR was the method, and the copy in TCRdb shows in-frame clones only, minus some. The repertoire holds tens of thousands of clones, with nearly 90% as singletons. The source material was peripheral blood. Source of these receptors: a man in his 60s with COVID-19, enrolled during active disease.

CDR3 sequence (DNA): TGTGCCAGCAGTCAGCCGGGACAGGGTTATGAAAAACTGTTTTTT. Translation: CASSQPGQGYEKLFF. The chain is built from TRBV28 and TRBJ1-4; TRBD1 matches 9 bases. Germline V gives CDR1 MDHEN, CDR2 SYDVKM. This CDR3 comprises 15 residues. V lost 5 bases, J lost 6 bases, and 7 bases stayed unmatched.

The CDR3 DNA reads as TGTGCCAGCAGCTCACAAAGTGCCGGGGTCTACGAGCAGTACTTC. This codes for CASSSQSAGVYEQYF. This chain links TRBV7-2 with TRBJ2-7; D is possibly TRBD2 (5 bases). V dropped 4 bases and J dropped 3 bases, with 16 bases sitting between them. CDR1 SGHTA and CDR2 FQGNSA come from the germline V gene. The CDR3 length is 15 residues.

This sequence joins TRBV14 and TRBJ1-3; no definite D call. The germline V gene has CDR1 SGHDN and CDR2 FVKESK. Trimming left V 4 bases short and J 3 bases short, with 10 bases between. The CDR3 consists of 14 residues. The CDR3 DNA sequence: TGTGCCAGCAGCCCCCGGAGAAATGGAAACACCATATATTTT. This codes for CASSPRRNGNTIYF.

This rearrangement joins TRBV2 to TRBJ2-7; a weak D match, TRBD2 (6 bases). The CDR3 length is 13 residues. Germline V gene data show CDR1 as SNHLY and CDR2 as FYNNEI. V shed 11 bases and J shed 2 bases, with 16 bases lying between them. CDR3 region: CAAAGTDTYEQYF. The CDR3 nucleotides read TGTGCCGCGGCGGGGACGGACACCTACGAGCAGTACTTC.

The chain couples TRBV4-2 to TRBJ2-7, with 7 bases fitting TRBD2. V dropped 4 bases and J dropped 2; count of bases not matched to a gene: 17. CDR3 length: 18 residues. CDR1 and CDR2 from the germline V gene are LGHNA and YNFKEQ. The CDR3 DNA follows: TGTGCCAGCAGCCGCGAAATTCTCCGGGACTACTCGCCCTACGAGCAGTACTTC. Translation: CASSREILRDYSPYEQYF.

The chain recombines TRBV11-3 with TRBJ2-1; 10 bases agree with TRBD2. Germline CDR1 SGHNT, CDR2 YENEEA. Trimming at V came to 5 bases and at J to 6 bases, leaving 7 bases not matched to a gene. The CDR3 sequence is 15 residues long. In nucleotides, the CDR3 is TGTGCCAGCAGCCGGGGACTAGCGCTGTTCAATGAGCAGTTCTTC. It codes for CASSRGLALFNEQFF. The variable domain in full, completed from reference TRBV11-3 and TRBJ2-1, reads EAGVVQSPRYKIIEKKQPVAFWCNPISGHNTLYWYLQNLGQGPELLIRYENEEAVDDSQLPKDRFSAERLKGVDSTLKIQPAELGDSAVYLCASSRGLALFNEQFFGPGTRLTVL.

V gene TRBV5-1 combines with J gene TRBJ2-1, with a tentative D call TRBD2 (5 bases). CDR1 is SGHRS and CDR2 is YFSETQ in the germline V gene. This CDR3 comprises 14 residues. Trimming pared 1 base from V and 2 bases from J, leaving 7 bases between. CDR3 region: CASSLTGTYNEQFF. For the CDR3, the DNA is TGCGCCAGCAGCTTGACCGGGACCTACAATGAGCAGTTCTTC.

The chain combines TRBV25-1 with TRBJ1-3, with a weak D call TRBD1 (5 bases). This CDR3 spans 17 amino acids. Germline V CDR1 and CDR2: MGHDK, SYGVNS. Trimming stripped 5 bases from V and 0 bases from J, with 17 bases between. The CDR3 DNA follows: TGTGCCAGCAGTATGGGGGGGGGTCCAATCTCTGGAAACACCATATATTTT. This gives the protein CASSMGGGPISGNTIYF.

This chain connects TRBV11-1 to TRBJ1-3; 7 bases are shared with TRBD1. Germline CDR1 SGHAT, CDR2 FQDESV (reference sequence). CDR3 length: 17 residues. With V trimmed by 0 bases and J by 3 bases, 8 bases remained unmatched. The CDR3 sequence: CASSLAQPTGNGNTIYF. As DNA, the CDR3 is TGTGCCAGCAGCTTAGCCCAACCGACAGGGAATGGAAACACCATATATTTT.

This clone was observed a few times. This rearrangement joins TRBV6-2 or TRBV6-3 to TRBJ1-1; no definite D call. Germline CDR1 is MNHEY and CDR2 is SVGEGT. V was shortened by 5 bases and J by 5 bases, with 6 bases between the two germline ends. This CDR3 contains 11 residues. The CDR3 protein is CASSHGTEAFF. The CDR3 DNA sequence: TGTGCCAGCAGTCACGGGACTGAAGCTTTCTTT.

This chain connects TRBV4-1 to TRBJ2-7; 7 nucleotides line up with TRBD1. Germline V gene lookup returns CDR1 MGHRA and CDR2 YSYEKL. With V trimmed by 4 bases and J by 2 bases, 5 bases remained unmatched. The CDR3 is made up of 14 amino acids. CDR3 sequence reads: CASSRDRETYEQYF. In DNA form, the CDR3 reads TGCGCCAGCAGCCGTGACAGGGAGACCTACGAGCAGTACTTC.

This chain joins TRBV5-1 and TRBJ2-7; the match to TRBD2 covers 9 bases. CDR3 length equals 15 residues. Germline loops: CDR1 SGHRS, CDR2 YFSETQ. With V trimmed by 3 bases and J by 4 bases, 8 bases remained unmatched. CDR3 in amino acids: CASSWSAGGKYEQYF. The CDR3 DNA reads as TGCGCCAGCAGCTGGTCCGCGGGAGGGAAGTACGAGCAGTACTTC.

V is TRBV7-3 and J is TRBJ2-3; D gene uncertain. Trimming shortened V by 5 bases and J by 1 base, and 7 bases separated the two germline ends. Germline lookup yields CDR1 SGHTA and CDR2 FQGTGA. This CDR3 is 13 amino acids long. CDR3 protein: CASSIVGTDTQYF. The CDR3, as DNA: TGTGCCAGCAGCATCGTTGGCACAGATACGCAGTATTTT.

The V and J genes are TRBV7-6 and TRBJ1-2, with D possibly TRBD1 on 6 matching bases. The CDR3 consists of 13 residues. The V end lost 5 bases, the J end lost 5 bases, and 12 bases lay between the germline ends. Per germline, CDR1 SGHVS and CDR2 FNYEAQ. The CDR3 region has the DNA TGTGCCAGCAGCCCCGGGACACCTTATGGCTACACCTTC. It encodes CASSPGTPYGYTF.

The chain employs TRBV16 and TRBJ2-7, with 8 bases fitting TRBD1. CDR1 and CDR2 from the germline V gene are KGHSY and FQNENV. The CDR3 is 12 residues long. The ends lost 8 bases at V and 5 bases at J; junction bases unmatched: 5. Here the CDR3 DNA reads TGTGCCAGCTCCAGGGGGCAAAACGAGCAGTACTTC. Its protein is CASSRGQNEQYF.

The chain couples TRBV18 to TRBJ2-3; weak D call: TRBD2 (5 bases). This CDR3 has 15 residues. Between the trimmed V and J ends, which lost 3 bases and 0 bases, there was a span of 10 bases. The germline V gene encodes CDR1 KGHSH and CDR2 LQKENI. As DNA, the CDR3 is TGTGCCAGCTCACCTCAAACGGGGAGCACAGATACGCAGTATTTT. Encoded protein: CASSPQTGSTDTQYF.

This clone turned up a few times. The chain couples TRBV30 to TRBJ1-1, with TRBD1 identical over 9 bases. This CDR3 has 13 amino acids. Germline V lookup: CDR1 GTSNPN, CDR2 SVGIG (reference sequence). With 1 base clipped from V and 5 bases from J, the junction kept 2 bases outside the gene matches. CDR3 amino acids: CAWSGQGGTEAFF. The CDR3 DNA sequence: TGTGCCTGGAGTGGACAGGGGGGGACTGAAGCTTTCTTT.